This T cell receptor beta chain emerged from a study of identical twins. Study-wide findings and caveats: The more abundant beta clonotypes in cord blood had fewer insertions, and memory repertoires did not show this.

TCRdb ran MiXCR on the 5' RACE reads and lists one entry per CDR3 protein. The sample shows hundreds of thousands of distinct CDR3 sequences, 21% of them seen only once. This clonotype was seen only a few times. Its matching antigen is unknown. Trimming pared 3 bases from V and 4 bases from J, leaving 12 bases between. The CDR3 extends over 13 amino acids. CDR1 DFQATT and CDR2 SNEGSKA come from the germline V gene (reference sequence). These data are also associated with another study on T cells expressing NK-cell markers.

V is TRBV20-1 and J is TRBJ2-5, with D perhaps being TRBD1 or TRBD2 (5 bases each). The specimen was PBMCs. The sequence was obtained from a woman younger than 30 in good health. CDR3 DNA sequence: TGCAGTGCTAGGGAAGGGACCTTAGAGACCCAGTACTTC. Its protein is CSAREGTLETQYF.